The rows below give T cell receptor beta chains drawn from one sample of a study of blood T cell repertoires in COVID-19. Sequencing was performed with immunoSEQ multiplex PCR; in TCRdb, only in-frame clones are kept and a portion is missing. The table includes about 200,000 clones, around four fifths detected once. The sequenced sample was peripheral blood. The receptors were sampled from a human donor with acute or convalescent COVID-19. The donor label of this sample is uncertain. CDR3s include the opening cysteine and the closing phenylalanine or tryptophan. D genes are given only for firm matches. Clone size, where shown, is once, few, many, or a class for clones that have expanded.

v_call: TRBV10-3
cdr3_length: 18
d_call: TRBD2
clone_size: -
j_call: TRBJ2-1
cdr3_nt: TGTGCCATCAAAATCTCCCGACTAGCGGGAGTTAGTGGCAATGAGCAGTTCTTC
cdr3_aa: CAIKISRLAGVSGNEQFF

v_call: TRBV30
cdr3_length: 15
d_call: TRBD1
clone_size: -
j_call: TRBJ2-7
cdr3_nt: TGTGCCTGGAGTGTTCCCGGACAGGGGGCCTACGAGCAGTACTTC
cdr3_aa: CAWSVPGQGAYEQYF

v_call: TRBV11-2
cdr3_length: 16
d_call: -
clone_size: -
j_call: TRBJ2-2
cdr3_nt: TGTGCCAGCAGCTTAAGGGGGAAGGGCAACACCGGGGAGCTGTTTTTT
cdr3_aa: CASSLRGKGNTGELFF

v_call: TRBV12-3/TRBV12-4
cdr3_length: 12
d_call: -
clone_size: few
j_call: TRBJ2-1
cdr3_nt: TGTGCCAGCAGTGAACAGGGAAATGAGCAGTTCTTC
cdr3_aa: CASSEQGNEQFF

v_call: TRBV25-1
cdr3_length: 13
d_call: TRBD2
clone_size: -
j_call: TRBJ2-3
cdr3_nt: TGTGCCACCTCGGGACTAGCGGGAGCTACGCAGTATTTT
cdr3_aa: CATSGLAGATQYF

v_call: TRBV11-2
cdr3_length: 15
d_call: TRBD2
clone_size: -
j_call: TRBJ2-1
cdr3_nt: TGTGCCAGCAGCTCACTGACTAGCGGGATAAGTGAGCAGTTCTTC
cdr3_aa: CASSSLTSGISEQFF

v_call: TRBV5-4
cdr3_length: 14
d_call: TRBD1
clone_size: -
j_call: TRBJ1-4
cdr3_nt: TGTGCCAGCAGTCAGGACAGGGGGCAAGAAAAACTGTTTTTT
cdr3_aa: CASSQDRGQEKLFF

v_call: TRBV27
cdr3_length: 13
d_call: -
clone_size: few
j_call: TRBJ1-1
cdr3_nt: TGTGCCAGCAGTTTATCTAGGGGCGCTGAAGCTTTCTTT
cdr3_aa: CASSLSRGAEAFF

v_call: TRBV7-9
cdr3_length: 12
d_call: -
clone_size: -
j_call: TRBJ2-7
cdr3_nt: TGTGCCAGCAGCTTCGCCCAGTACGAGCAGTACTTC
cdr3_aa: CASSFAQYEQYF

v_call: TRBV4-1
cdr3_length: 15
d_call: -
clone_size: -
j_call: TRBJ1-4
cdr3_nt: TGCGCCAGCAGCCAAGGGCAGGGGAATAATGAAAAACTGTTTTTT
cdr3_aa: CASSQGQGNNEKLFF

v_call: TRBV14
cdr3_length: 16
d_call: TRBD1
clone_size: few
j_call: TRBJ1-6
cdr3_nt: TGTGCCAGCAGCCAACCTTGGACAGGAGGCAATTCACCCCTCCACTTT
cdr3_aa: CASSQPWTGGNSPLHF

v_call: TRBV6-5
cdr3_length: 16
d_call: -
clone_size: -
j_call: TRBJ2-7
cdr3_nt: TGTGCCAGCAGTTACTCCCGCGCCGGGGGAGGGGGAGAGCAGTACTTC
cdr3_aa: CASSYSRAGGGGEQYF

v_call: TRBV5-1
cdr3_length: 15
d_call: TRBD2
clone_size: -
j_call: TRBJ2-7
cdr3_nt: TGCGCCAGCAGCCCCACCGGGACTAGCTCCGACGAGCAGTACTTC
cdr3_aa: CASSPTGTSSDEQYF

v_call: TRBV19
cdr3_length: 15
d_call: -
clone_size: -
j_call: TRBJ1-1
cdr3_nt: TGTGCCAGTAGTATACTACCCGACAGGTACACTGAAGCTTTCTTT
cdr3_aa: CASSILPDRYTEAFF

v_call: TRBV5-1
cdr3_length: 15
d_call: -
clone_size: once
j_call: TRBJ1-5
cdr3_nt: TGCGCCAGCAGCCCGGGTCAGAATAGCAATCAGCCCCAGCATTTT
cdr3_aa: CASSPGQNSNQPQHF

v_call: TRBV5-6
cdr3_length: 16
d_call: TRBD1
clone_size: -
j_call: TRBJ2-1
cdr3_nt: TGTGCCAGCAGCGTGGACAGGGGGCCGTCCTACAATGAGCAGTTCTTC
cdr3_aa: CASSVDRGPSYNEQFF

v_call: TRBV28
cdr3_length: 17
d_call: -
clone_size: few
j_call: TRBJ1-4
cdr3_nt: TGTGCCAGCAGTCCCAGCCCGGGACTCAGGTGGTATGAAAAACTGTTTTTT
cdr3_aa: CASSPSPGLRWYEKLFF

v_call: TRBV3-1/TRBV3-2
cdr3_length: 18
d_call: TRBD2
clone_size: -
j_call: TRBJ2-7
cdr3_nt: TGTGCCAGCAGCCCGCGGGTAGCGGGACCCCCCGACGTTTACGAGCAGTACTTC
cdr3_aa: CASSPRVAGPPDVYEQYF

v_call: TRBV11-1
cdr3_length: 15
d_call: TRBD1
clone_size: -
j_call: TRBJ2-7
cdr3_nt: TGTGCCAGCAGATCTCCGGGACAGGGGACCTACGAGCAGTACTTC
cdr3_aa: CASRSPGQGTYEQYF

v_call: TRBV6-5
cdr3_length: 15
d_call: TRBD1
clone_size: -
j_call: TRBJ1-5
cdr3_nt: TGTGCCAGCAGTTCCCGGGACAGGGGAAACCAGCCCCAGCATTTT
cdr3_aa: CASSSRDRGNQPQHF

v_call: TRBV7-2
cdr3_length: 17
d_call: TRBD2
clone_size: -
j_call: TRBJ2-7
cdr3_nt: TGTGCCAGCAGCAAGGGACTAGCGGGAGTTAAGTCCTACGAGCAGTACTTC
cdr3_aa: CASSKGLAGVKSYEQYF

v_call: TRBV7-8
cdr3_length: 17
d_call: TRBD2
clone_size: -
j_call: TRBJ2-3
cdr3_nt: TGTGCCAGCAGCCGCCTTAGCGGGGGCCCCCCCCCAGATACGCAGTATTTT
cdr3_aa: CASSRLSGGPPPDTQYF

v_call: TRBV6-6
cdr3_length: 13
d_call: TRBD1
clone_size: -
j_call: TRBJ1-2
cdr3_nt: TGTGCCAGCAGAGAAACAGGGGACTATGGCTACACCTTC
cdr3_aa: CASRETGDYGYTF

v_call: TRBV7-9
cdr3_length: 16
d_call: TRBD2
clone_size: -
j_call: TRBJ2-3
cdr3_nt: TGTGCCAGCAGCACGGGACTACGTGGAATGGGGGATACGCAGTATTTT
cdr3_aa: CASSTGLRGMGDTQYF

v_call: TRBV4-2
cdr3_length: 14
d_call: -
clone_size: -
j_call: TRBJ1-2
cdr3_nt: TGTGCCAGCAGCCAAGGGTGGGACACCTATGGCTACACCTTC
cdr3_aa: CASSQGWDTYGYTF

v_call: TRBV18
cdr3_length: 15
d_call: -
clone_size: -
j_call: TRBJ2-3
cdr3_nt: TGTGCCAGCTCACCACCGTCCATGGGGCGAGATACGCAGTATTTT
cdr3_aa: CASSPPSMGRDTQYF

v_call: TRBV18
cdr3_length: 22
d_call: TRBD2
clone_size: -
j_call: TRBJ2-1
cdr3_nt: TGTGCCAGCTCACCGCGCGGGGCGGGGACTAGCGGGAGCTATCGCTCCTACAATGAGCAGTTCTTC
cdr3_aa: CASSPRGAGTSGSYRSYNEQFF

v_call: TRBV3-1/TRBV3-2
cdr3_length: 13
d_call: TRBD2
clone_size: -
j_call: TRBJ2-2
cdr3_nt: TGTGCCAGCAGGCGGGGAGCGGGAGGGGAGCTGTTTTTT
cdr3_aa: CASRRGAGGELFF

v_call: TRBV25-1
cdr3_length: 17
d_call: -
clone_size: -
j_call: TRBJ1-1
cdr3_nt: TGTGCCAGCAGTGAAGGGCGTTTCCCCATCGCGAACACTGAAGCTTTCTTT
cdr3_aa: CASSEGRFPIANTEAFF

v_call: TRBV5-4
cdr3_length: 16
d_call: TRBD1
clone_size: few
j_call: TRBJ2-3
cdr3_nt: TGTGCCAGCAGCGTGGGGACAGACCTTTTCACAGATACGCAGTATTTT
cdr3_aa: CASSVGTDLFTDTQYF

v_call: TRBV18
cdr3_length: 13
d_call: -
clone_size: -
j_call: TRBJ1-2
cdr3_nt: TGTGCCAGCTCACCGATAATGGGGGGAGGCTACACCTTC
cdr3_aa: CASSPIMGGGYTF

v_call: TRBV10-1
cdr3_length: 14
d_call: -
clone_size: -
j_call: TRBJ1-3
cdr3_nt: TGCGCCAGCAGTGACGTAGGGGCTGGAAACACCATATATTTT
cdr3_aa: CASSDVGAGNTIYF

v_call: TRBV5-7
cdr3_length: 14
d_call: TRBD1
clone_size: -
j_call: TRBJ1-3
cdr3_nt: TGTGCCAGCAGCCCGGGACAGGGCTCGGTCACCATATATTTT
cdr3_aa: CASSPGQGSVTIYF

v_call: TRBV15
cdr3_length: 13
d_call: -
clone_size: -
j_call: TRBJ2-3
cdr3_nt: TGTGCCACCAGCCCGGGAAGCACAGATACGCAGTATTTT
cdr3_aa: CATSPGSTDTQYF

v_call: TRBV27
cdr3_length: 16
d_call: TRBD1
clone_size: -
j_call: TRBJ1-1
cdr3_nt: TGTGCCAGCAGTTTGGGGACAGGGATGTTTAGGACTGAAGCTTTCTTT
cdr3_aa: CASSLGTGMFRTEAFF

v_call: TRBV11-2
cdr3_length: 14
d_call: -
clone_size: once
j_call: TRBJ2-5
cdr3_nt: TGTGCCAGCAGCCATCGGGAGTCAAGAAATTCCCAGTACTTC
cdr3_aa: CASSHRESRNSQYF

v_call: TRBV12-3/TRBV12-4
cdr3_length: 11
d_call: -
clone_size: -
j_call: TRBJ1-2
cdr3_nt: TGTGCCAGCGGCGGGAACTATGGCTACACCTTC
cdr3_aa: CASGGNYGYTF

v_call: TRBV18
cdr3_length: 13
d_call: TRBD1
clone_size: -
j_call: TRBJ1-2
cdr3_nt: TGTGCCAGCTCACCAGGGACAGGGATTGGCTACACCTTC
cdr3_aa: CASSPGTGIGYTF

v_call: TRBV21-1
cdr3_length: 18
d_call: -
clone_size: -
j_call: TRBJ1-5
cdr3_nt: TGTGCCAGCAGCCCCCGGGGTTCGAACAGTTATAGCAATCAGCCCCAGCATTTT
cdr3_aa: CASSPRGSNSYSNQPQHF

v_call: TRBV3-1/TRBV3-2
cdr3_length: 18
d_call: -
clone_size: -
j_call: TRBJ2-7
cdr3_nt: TGTGCCAGCAGCCAAGAGGCGGGACCCAGAACGGGTCTAAAGGAGCAGTACTTC
cdr3_aa: CASSQEAGPRTGLKEQYF

v_call: TRBV28
cdr3_length: 15
d_call: TRBD1
clone_size: -
j_call: TRBJ1-3
cdr3_nt: TGTGCCAGCAGTCCCCGGACAGGGCGCGCGAACACCATATATTTT
cdr3_aa: CASSPRTGRANTIYF

v_call: TRBV2
cdr3_length: 11
d_call: -
clone_size: -
j_call: TRBJ1-1
cdr3_nt: TGTGCCAGCCTGAGGTATACTGAAGCTTTCTTT
cdr3_aa: CASLRYTEAFF

v_call: TRBV14
cdr3_length: 15
d_call: TRBD1
clone_size: -
j_call: TRBJ1-1
cdr3_nt: TGTGCCAGCAGCCGACAGGGTTTTCAGAACACTGAAGCTTTCTTT
cdr3_aa: CASSRQGFQNTEAFF

v_call: TRBV6-5
cdr3_length: 15
d_call: -
clone_size: few
j_call: TRBJ1-2
cdr3_nt: TGTGCCAGCTCGGAAGGCCCAGGGGCGAAATATGGCTACACCTTC
cdr3_aa: CASSEGPGAKYGYTF

v_call: TRBV7-9
cdr3_length: 13
d_call: -
clone_size: -
j_call: TRBJ2-7
cdr3_nt: TGTGCCAGCAGCTTAGTTGGCATCTACGAGCAGTACTTC
cdr3_aa: CASSLVGIYEQYF

v_call: TRBV14
cdr3_length: 13
d_call: -
clone_size: -
j_call: TRBJ1-5
cdr3_nt: TGTGCCAGCAGCCAAGATCTTCGTCAGCCCCAGCATTTT
cdr3_aa: CASSQDLRQPQHF

v_call: TRBV7-9
cdr3_length: 14
d_call: TRBD2
clone_size: -
j_call: TRBJ2-7
cdr3_nt: TGTGCCAGCAGCTTTGGAACTAGCGCATACGAGCAGTACTTC
cdr3_aa: CASSFGTSAYEQYF

v_call: TRBV9
cdr3_length: 13
d_call: -
clone_size: -
j_call: TRBJ1-2
cdr3_nt: TGTGCCAGCAGCGTAGGTCGCGGGGATGGCTACACCTTC
cdr3_aa: CASSVGRGDGYTF

v_call: TRBV7-9
cdr3_length: 13
d_call: TRBD1
clone_size: -
j_call: TRBJ1-2
cdr3_nt: TGTGCCAGCAGCCTGGGACAGGGCTATGGCTACACCTTC
cdr3_aa: CASSLGQGYGYTF

v_call: TRBV7-9
cdr3_length: 14
d_call: -
clone_size: -
j_call: TRBJ2-1
cdr3_nt: TGTGCCAGCAGCTTTGCTGGGAGAAACAATGAGCAGTTCTTC
cdr3_aa: CASSFAGRNNEQFF

v_call: TRBV27
cdr3_length: 14
d_call: TRBD1
clone_size: -
j_call: TRBJ1-6
cdr3_nt: TGTGCCAGCAGTTTCGACAGGGCGGTTTCACCCCTCCACTTT
cdr3_aa: CASSFDRAVSPLHF